This T cell receptor beta chain was captured by sequencing in a study of identical twins. A note on this clonotype: Its antigen is still unknown.

A universal primer binding site was introduced by template switching. The final cDNA contained unique molecular identifiers. In TCRdb, the 5' RACE reads were re-called with MiXCR into one record per CDR3 protein. The sample lists a few hundred thousand distinct CDR3 sequences; 9.6% were seen once. The CDR3 sequence is 15 residues long. Trimming stripped 7 bases from V and 3 bases from J, with 20 bases between. Germline V gene data show CDR1 as SGHRS and CDR2 as YFSETQ. Study-wide results and caveats: Fewer insertions characterized abundant cord blood beta clonotypes, whereas memory repertoires showed none. Invariant MAIT and iNKT cells could partly confound zero-insertion analyses. Models, which agreed with sharing between unrelated individuals, nonetheless underestimated the out-of-frame TCR alpha sharing seen in monozygotic twins.

The same specimen was also included in a second study, on yellow fever vaccine responses in identical twins.

The receptor was isolated from a woman aged 18-35 years in good health. The chain employs TRBV5-1 and TRBJ2-7, with TRBD2 as a possible D gene (5 bases). Sequenced input: PBMCs. As DNA, the CDR3 is TGCGCCAGCTCTCGGGGTGGACGCGGAAACTACGAGCAGTACTTC. It encodes CASSRGGRGNYEQYF. The whole variable domain, remainder taken from reference TRBV5-1 and TRBJ2-7, is KAGVTQTPRYLIKTRGQQVTLSCSPISGHRSVSWYQQTPGQGLQFLFEYFSETQRNKGNFPGRFSGRQFSNSRSEMNVSTLELGDSALYLCASSRGGRGNYEQYFGPGTRLTVT.